These 17 T cell receptor beta chains came from one sample sequenced in a study of T cell repertoires in cytomegalovirus infection. TCRdb recomputed calls from the reads with MiXCR, one row per CDR3 protein. The profile shows about 680,000 distinct CDR3 sequences, roughly a quarter of them singletons. The material sequenced was CD8+ T cells from PBMCs. The receptors were sampled from a human donor in good health (CMV status not recorded). Some clones in this sample may be carry-over from other donors' samples.

This chain joins TRBV29-1 and TRBJ2-3, with D possibly matching TRBD2 (5 bases). Germline-derived CDR1 and CDR2 are SQVTM and ANQGSEA. V dropped 7 bases and J dropped 4 bases, with 9 bases sitting between them. The CDR3 loop spans 11 amino acids. In DNA form, the CDR3 reads TGCAGCGCCCCGGGGTCAGATACGCAGTATTTT. This codes for CSAPGSDTQYF.

V and J are TRBV6-2 or TRBV6-3 and TRBJ2-1; D perhaps matches TRBD1 (6 bases). The CDR3 covers 16 residues. Germline-derived CDR1 and CDR2 are MNHEY and SVGEGT. Trimming removed 2 bases at V and 5 bases at J, with 16 bases between. The CDR3 reads CASSYNRDALNNEQFF. The CDR3 DNA sequence: TGTGCCAGCAGTTACAACAGGGATGCACTGAACAATGAGCAGTTCTTC.

This clonotype came up a few times. The chain links TRBV20-1 to TRBJ2-1; D might be TRBD1 (6 bases). Germline loops: CDR1 DFQATT, CDR2 SNEGSKA (reference sequence). V gave up 6 bases and J gave up 5 bases, with 17 bases separating them. This CDR3 is built from 14 residues. As DNA, the CDR3 is TGCAGTGCCACAACAGGGCCCAAGGACAATGAGCAGTTCTTC. This translates into CSATTGPKDNEQFF.

J is TRBJ2-4 and V is TRBV7-9; weak D call: TRBD1 (5 bases). CDR1 is SEHNR, CDR2 FQNEAQ, per germline (reference sequence). Trimming pared 5 bases from V and 1 base from J, leaving 21 bases between. The CDR3 is 18 residues long. The CDR3 protein is CASSIVSVRQLAKNIQYF. The CDR3 bases are TGTGCCAGCAGCATTGTGTCTGTGAGACAGCTGGCCAAAAACATTCAGTACTTC.

This clonotype was observed many times. The J gene is TRBJ1-1, the V gene TRBV11-1; unclear D gene. Trimming stripped 3 bases from V and 5 bases from J, with 16 bases between. The CDR3 runs 15 residues. Germline V gives CDR1 SGHAT, CDR2 FQDESV (reference sequence). The CDR3 protein is CASSFERSGRTEAFF. Here the CDR3 DNA reads TGTGCCAGCAGCTTTGAACGGTCAGGTCGAACTGAAGCTTTCTTT.

This clonotype has more than one count but fewer than ten. V gene TRBV3-1 combines with J gene TRBJ1-6; 8 bases align to TRBD1. This CDR3 contains 14 residues. Germline trimming cut 4 bases from V and 10 bases from J; bases unmatched to any gene: 6. CDR1 and CDR2 from the germline V gene are LGHDT and YNNKEL (reference sequence). CDR3 DNA sequence: TGTGCCAGCAGCCTGACAGGGGTGATCTCACCCCTCCACTTT. Protein product: CASSLTGVISPLHF.

This clonotype was picked up a small number of times. CDR3 in DNA: TGCGCCAGCAGCCAAACCGGGACAACCTATGGCTACACCTTC. It is translated as CASSQTGTTYGYTF. The chain recombines TRBV4-1 with TRBJ1-2; TRBD1 might be the D (6 bases). CDR1 is MGHRA and CDR2 is YSYEKL in the germline V gene. The V end lost 2 bases, the J end lost 4 bases, and 11 bases lay between the germline ends. CDR3 length: 14 amino acids.

There are a few counts of this clonotype. The rearrangement links TRBV28 to TRBJ2-1; TRBD2 matches at 11 bases. CDR1 is MDHEN, CDR2 SYDVKM, per germline. The trim removed 1 base at V and 4 bases at J, leaving 6 bases unmatched. The CDR3 totals 17 residues. In DNA, the CDR3 is TGTGCCAGCAGTTTATACCTACTAGCGGGGGATTACAATGAGCAGTTCTTC. Its translation: CASSLYLLAGDYNEQFF.

This chain connects TRBV5-1 to TRBJ2-3; 7 nucleotides agree with TRBD2. Germline lookup yields CDR1 SGHRS and CDR2 YFSETQ. Losses at the gene ends were 1 base for V and 4 bases for J; bases not matched to a gene: 9. The CDR3 spans 16 residues. As DNA, the CDR3 is TGCGCCAGCAGCTTGCAAGACTCAGGGAGGGCAGATACGCAGTATTTT. Encoded protein: CASSLQDSGRADTQYF.

This clonotype came up a few times. The chain uses TRBV6-2 or TRBV6-3 and TRBJ2-1; TRBD2 aligns across 8 bases. V lost 5 bases to trimming and J lost 15 bases; unmatched junction nucleotides: 18. There are 15 residues in the CDR3. Germline values: CDR1 MNHEY, CDR2 SVGEGT. CDR3 amino acids: CASSPSASGLVDLFF. The CDR3 coding sequence is TGTGCCAGCAGTCCCTCAGCCTCGGGACTAGTGGATCTGTTCTTC.

This clonotype was counted between two and nine times. J is TRBJ1-1 and V is TRBV6-1; weak D call: TRBD1 (5 bases). Trimming stripped 2 bases from V and 6 bases from J, with 19 bases between. Germline assignment: CDR1 MNHNS and CDR2 SASEGT. The CDR3 contains 16 residues. The CDR3: CASSESVLSGTAEAFF. The CDR3 DNA sequence: TGTGCCAGCAGTGAATCCGTCTTATCCGGGACGGCTGAAGCTTTCTTT.

The chain recombines TRBV29-1 with TRBJ2-7; a weak D match, TRBD1 (6 bases). Deletions cut 6 bases from V and 6 bases from J, with 12 bases between. CDR1 is SQVTM, CDR2 ANQGSEA, per germline. The CDR3 is made up of 11 amino acids. The CDR3 loop reads CSVVQGPEQYV. DNA for the CDR3: TGCAGCGTCGTCCAGGGGCCCGAGCAGTACGTC.

The rearrangement links TRBV27 to TRBJ2-3; D may be TRBD1 (5 bases). The CDR3 sequence is 16 residues long. Looked up from germline, CDR1 is MNHEY and CDR2 is SMNVEV (reference sequence). The germline V and J ends were trimmed by 3 bases and 2 bases, with 15 bases remaining between them. DNA of the CDR3: TGTGCCAGCAGTTTCGGTAACAGGCCGAACACAGATACGCAGTATTTT. It is translated as CASSFGNRPNTDTQYF.

This chain joins TRBV10-3 and TRBJ1-1; D may be TRBD1 (5 bases). Germline V CDR1 and CDR2: ENHRY, SYGVKD. This CDR3 has 15 amino acids. V lost 4 bases to trimming and J lost 5 bases, with 17 bases between them. The CDR3 DNA reads TGTGCCATCAGTGCCGCGGGGGGGAGGTCGACTGAAGCTTTCTTT. Its protein is CAISAAGGRSTEAFF.

The chain recombines TRBV29-1 with TRBJ1-1; the D gene is possibly TRBD1 (5 bases). The CDR3 sequence is 12 residues long. Germline V gene data show CDR1 as SQVTM and CDR2 as ANQGSEA. The V end lost 7 bases, the J end lost 1 base, and 10 bases lay between the germline ends. The CDR3: CSAFQGNTEAFF. The CDR3 DNA follows: TGCAGCGCCTTCCAGGGGAACACTGAAGCTTTCTTT.

The chain is built from TRBV14 and TRBJ2-4, with 12 bases aligning to TRBD2. CDR1 and CDR2 (germline): SGHDN, FVKESK. The V gene end was trimmed by 4 bases and the J gene end by 6 bases; junction bases not matched to a gene: 10. The CDR3 length is 17 residues. Written as DNA, the CDR3 is TGTGCCAGCAGCCCGCTTTGGACTAGCGGGGTCGGAAACATTCAGTACTTC. Translated: CASSPLWTSGVGNIQYF. The entire variable domain, with the rest obtained from reference TRBV14 and TRBJ2-4, is as follows: EAGVTQFPSHSVIEKGQTVTLRCDPISGHDNLYWYRRVMGKEIKFLLHFVKESKQDESGMPNNRFLAERTGGTYSTLKVQPAELEDSGVYFCASSPLWTSGVGNIQYFGAGTRLSVL.

The CDR3 protein is CASSLYGPTEVSYEQYF. The CDR3 DNA is TGTGCCAGCAGCCTCTACGGGCCAACCGAAGTCTCCTACGAGCAGTACTTC. V gene TRBV14 combines with J gene TRBJ2-7; no definite D call. The germline V gene has CDR1 SGHDN and CDR2 FVKESK. The CDR3 sequence is 17 residues long. Trimming removed 4 bases at V and 0 bases at J, with 19 bases between.